This is a list of T cell receptor beta chains from one sample in a study of blood T cell repertoires in COVID-19. Here immunoSEQ multiplex PCR was the method, and the copy in TCRdb shows in-frame clones only, minus some. The repertoire includes 150,000 to 200,000 clones, 85% to 90% of them detected once, and roughly 5.6% sits in the top ten. Sequencing was performed on peripheral blood. The receptors stem from a man between 40 and 49 years old with active or convalescent COVID-19. Each CDR3 is given with its conserved first and last residue. Fields, in order: J gene, clone size, D gene, V gene, CDR3 DNA, CDR3 protein. A D gene is named only where the DNA matches it firmly. The size of a clone is reported for some rows only, either as once, few or many, or as a class for expanded clones.

>TRBJ2-3|NA|TRBD2|TRBV3-1/TRBV3-2
TGTGCCAGCAGCCAAGTCATACCGGGACTAGCCCCAGATACGCAGTATTTT
CASSQVIPGLAPDTQYF
>TRBJ1-4|NA|NA|TRBV4-1
TGCGCCAGCAGCCAGGAATACAGAAATGAAAAACTGTTTTTT
CASSQEYRNEKLFF
>TRBJ1-4|NA|NA|TRBV6-2/TRBV6-3
TGTGCCAGCAGCCCCGGCGGGTTGAGGGAAAAACTGTTTTTT
CASSPGGLREKLFF
>TRBJ2-5|NA|TRBD2|TRBV5-1
TGCGCCAGCAGCTTGGGGGGGACTAGCGGAATTCAAGAGACCCAGTACTTC
CASSLGGTSGIQETQYF
>TRBJ1-5|NA|TRBD1|TRBV6-1
TGTGCCAGCAGTGAATGGGGACAGGGGAGCCAGCCCCAGCATTTT
CASSEWGQGSQPQHF
>TRBJ1-1|NA|NA|TRBV18
TGTGCCAGCTCACCACGCCAGGGGAGCACTGAAGCTTTCTTT
CASSPRQGSTEAFF
>TRBJ1-1|NA|NA|TRBV7-2
TGTGCCAGCAGCCGCCCCGGTTACACTGAAGCTTTCTTT
CASSRPGYTEAFF
>TRBJ2-3|NA|TRBD2|TRBV18
TGTGCCAGCTCACCTAGTATGCTAGCGGGAGCCGCAGATACGCAGTATTTT
CASSPSMLAGAADTQYF
>TRBJ1-1|NA|TRBD1|TRBV11-1
TGTGCCAGCAGCCCTAAGACAGGGTTTGCGAACACTGAAGCTTTCTTT
CASSPKTGFANTEAFF
>TRBJ1-1|once|NA|TRBV28
TGTGCCAGCATTTCGGACAGCCTAAACACTGAAGCTTTCTTT
CASISDSLNTEAFF
>TRBJ2-7|NA|NA|TRBV5-1
TGCGCCAGCAGCCTCGGACACGGGCCCTACGAGCAGTACTTC
CASSLGHGPYEQYF
>TRBJ2-2|NA|NA|TRBV25-1
TGTGCCAGCAGTGGATACAGGGCCGGGGAGCTGTTTTTT
CASSGYRAGELFF
>TRBJ2-1|NA|TRBD2|TRBV28
TGTGCCAGCAGTTTACGGCTAGCGGTGGGTGAGCAGTTCTTC
CASSLRLAVGEQFF
>TRBJ1-2|many|NA|TRBV19
TGTGCCAGTAGTATGAGACAGCCCGGATCCTATGGCTACACCTTC
CASSMRQPGSYGYTF
>TRBJ1-2|once|TRBD1|TRBV7-9
TGTGCCAGCAGCTCACAGGGGGACTATGGCTACACCTTC
CASSSQGDYGYTF
>TRBJ1-1|NA|NA|TRBV5-8
TGTGCCAGCAGCCGGGGGGACTCCCCGGAGGCTTTCTTT
CASSRGDSPEAFF
>TRBJ1-6|NA|NA|TRBV5-1
TGCGCCAGCAGCTTGGACCCTCAGGGGTTAGGGGGTAATTCACCCCTCCACTTT
CASSLDPQGLGGNSPLHF
>TRBJ2-3|NA|TRBD2|TRBV9
TGTGCCAGCAGCTCAAGTAGCGGGAGGGCCACAGATACGCAGTATTTT
CASSSSSGRATDTQYF
>TRBJ1-1|NA|NA|TRBV5-1
TGCGCCAGCAGCTTGAGAGGAGAAAGGAACACTGAAGCTTTCTTT
CASSLRGERNTEAFF
>TRBJ2-2|NA|NA|TRBV19
TGTGCCAGTAGTCGCAGCGATATGAACACCGGGGAGCTGTTTTTT
CASSRSDMNTGELFF
>TRBJ2-1|once|NA|TRBV6-5
TGTGCCAGCAGTTACGGGCGGGTCAATGAGCAGTTCTTC
CASSYGRVNEQFF
>TRBJ2-1|NA|TRBD2|TRBV5-1
TGCGCCAGCAGCTTGTACGCTAGCGGGAACAATGAGCAGTTCTTC
CASSLYASGNNEQFF
>TRBJ1-4|NA|NA|TRBV7-2
TGTGCCAGCAGCTTAGACGGGTTTGCAACTAATGAAAAACTGTTTTTT
CASSLDGFATNEKLFF
>TRBJ1-2|NA|TRBD1|TRBV27
TGTGCCAGCAGTTCCCGACAGGGACTCGGTGGCTACACCTTC
CASSSRQGLGGYTF
>TRBJ2-2|NA|NA|TRBV30
TGTGCCTGGAGTGTACCGAGCGTGAACACCGGGGAGCTGTTTTTT
CAWSVPSVNTGELFF
>TRBJ1-4|NA|NA|TRBV4-3
TGCGCCAGCAGCAAGGGGGAGATGGCAACTAATGAAAAACTGTTTTTT
CASSKGEMATNEKLFF
>TRBJ2-5|NA|NA|TRBV6-5
TGTGCCGTCGATGGAAGGGAGGTGACCCAGTACTTC
CAVDGREVTQYF
>TRBJ2-7|once|TRBD2|TRBV9
TGTGCCAGCAGCGCCGGGGGGTACGAGCAGTACTTC
CASSAGGYEQYF
>TRBJ2-5|NA|NA|TRBV7-2
TGTGCCAGCAGCCCGGGCGGGAACCAAGAGACCCAGTACTTC
CASSPGGNQETQYF
>TRBJ1-4|once|NA|TRBV11-2
TGTGCCAGCAGTCGATCAGGGCTTGAAAAACTGTTTTTT
CASSRSGLEKLFF
>TRBJ2-7|NA|TRBD1|TRBV28
TGTGCCAGCACCTCAGGACAGGGGGAGTACTTC
CASTSGQGEYF
>TRBJ1-4|NA|TRBD1|TRBV25-1
TGTGCCAGCAGTGAACACTCCGGGACAGGGCGTCATGAAAAACTGTTTTTT
CASSEHSGTGRHEKLFF
>TRBJ1-5|NA|TRBD1|TRBV28
TGTGCCAGCAGTTCCCTGGACAGGGGGGCCAATCAGCCCCAGCATTTT
CASSSLDRGANQPQHF